The subject of this entry is one TCR beta chain. Antigen unknown. The data stem from a study of CD8 T cells in ankylosing spondylitis. Study observations and caveats: It appeared that ankylosing spondylitis blood was characterized by a TCR beta motif of several highly homologous variants.

Per germline, CDR1 DFQATT and CDR2 SNEGSKA (reference sequence). The CDR3 consists of 16 residues. V shed 3 bases, J shed 0 bases, and the junction held 5 bases outside the gene matches. It was by quantitative 5'-RACE with molecular barcodes that TCR beta libraries were made. One entry per CDR3 protein results from TCRdb running MiXCR on the 5' RACE reads. Of some 840,000 distinct CDR3 sequences listed, approximately 12% are singletons. Sequencing was done on a sample of blood, either unsorted or a sorted T cell fraction (not recorded which). The chain combines TRBV20-1 with TRBJ2-1; 10 bases line up with TRBD2. The sequence was obtained from a male donor with ankylosing spondylitis. The CDR3: CSASLAGAYSYNEQFF. CDR3 DNA sequence: TGCAGTGCTAGCCTAGCGGGAGCCTACTCCTACAATGAGCAGTTCTTC.